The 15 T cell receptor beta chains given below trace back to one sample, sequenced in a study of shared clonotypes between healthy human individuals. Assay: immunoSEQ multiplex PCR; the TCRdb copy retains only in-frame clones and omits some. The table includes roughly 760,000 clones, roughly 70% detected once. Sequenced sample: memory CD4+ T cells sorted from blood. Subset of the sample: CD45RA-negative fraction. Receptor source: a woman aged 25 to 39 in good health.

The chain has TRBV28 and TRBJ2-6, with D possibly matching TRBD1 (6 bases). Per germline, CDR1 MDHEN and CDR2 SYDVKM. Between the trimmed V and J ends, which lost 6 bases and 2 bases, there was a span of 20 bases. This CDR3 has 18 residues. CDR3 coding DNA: TGTGCCAGCAGAAACAGGGATCTGGATGCTCCTGGGGCCAACGTCCTGACTTTC. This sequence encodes CASRNRDLDAPGANVLTF.

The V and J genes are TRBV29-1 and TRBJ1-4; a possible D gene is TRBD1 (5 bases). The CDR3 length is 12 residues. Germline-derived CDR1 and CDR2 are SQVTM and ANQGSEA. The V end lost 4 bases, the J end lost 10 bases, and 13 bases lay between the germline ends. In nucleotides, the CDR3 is TGCAGCGTTGGGGCAGGGTTTGGAAAACTGTTTTTT. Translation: CSVGAGFGKLFF.

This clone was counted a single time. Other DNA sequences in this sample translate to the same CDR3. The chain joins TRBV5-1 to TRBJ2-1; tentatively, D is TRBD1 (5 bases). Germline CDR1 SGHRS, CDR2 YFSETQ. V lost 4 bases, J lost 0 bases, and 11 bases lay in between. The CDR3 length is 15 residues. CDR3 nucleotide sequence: TGCGCCAGCAGCCCAGACAGAAGCTCCTACAATGAGCAGTTCTTC. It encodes CASSPDRSSYNEQFF.

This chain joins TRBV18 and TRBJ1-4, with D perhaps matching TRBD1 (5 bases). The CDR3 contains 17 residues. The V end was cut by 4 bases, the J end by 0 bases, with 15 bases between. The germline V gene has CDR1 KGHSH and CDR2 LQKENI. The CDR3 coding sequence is TGTGCCAGCTCACGGGAAAACGGGGCCGCAACTAATGAAAAACTGTTTTTT. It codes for CASSRENGAATNEKLFF.

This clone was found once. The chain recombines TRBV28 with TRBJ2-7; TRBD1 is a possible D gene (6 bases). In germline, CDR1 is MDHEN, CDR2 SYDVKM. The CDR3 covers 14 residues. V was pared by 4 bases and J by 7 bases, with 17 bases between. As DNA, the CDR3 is TGTGCCAGCAGTTCACAGGGCTATCCTAGGGAGCAGTACTTC. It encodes CASSSQGYPREQYF.

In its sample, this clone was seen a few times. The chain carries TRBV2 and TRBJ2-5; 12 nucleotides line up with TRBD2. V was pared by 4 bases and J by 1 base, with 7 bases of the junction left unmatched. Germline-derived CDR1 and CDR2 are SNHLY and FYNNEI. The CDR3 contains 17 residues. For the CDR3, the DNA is TGTGCCAGCAGTGGACTAGCGGGGGTCCGGAGCCAAGAGACCCAGTACTTC. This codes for CASSGLAGVRSQETQYF.

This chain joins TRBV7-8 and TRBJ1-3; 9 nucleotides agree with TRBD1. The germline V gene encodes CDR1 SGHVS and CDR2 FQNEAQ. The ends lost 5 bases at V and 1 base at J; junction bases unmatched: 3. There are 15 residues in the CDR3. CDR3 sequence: CASSIGTGSGNTIYF. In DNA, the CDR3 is TGTGCCAGCAGCATCGGGACAGGGTCTGGAAACACCATATATTTT.

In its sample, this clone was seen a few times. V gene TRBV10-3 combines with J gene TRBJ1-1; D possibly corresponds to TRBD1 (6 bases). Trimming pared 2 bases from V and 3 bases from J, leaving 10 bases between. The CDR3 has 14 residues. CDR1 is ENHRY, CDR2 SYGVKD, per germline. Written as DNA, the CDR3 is TGTGCCATCAGTGAGGGACAGAGCTACACTGAAGCTTTCTTT. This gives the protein CAISEGQSYTEAFF.

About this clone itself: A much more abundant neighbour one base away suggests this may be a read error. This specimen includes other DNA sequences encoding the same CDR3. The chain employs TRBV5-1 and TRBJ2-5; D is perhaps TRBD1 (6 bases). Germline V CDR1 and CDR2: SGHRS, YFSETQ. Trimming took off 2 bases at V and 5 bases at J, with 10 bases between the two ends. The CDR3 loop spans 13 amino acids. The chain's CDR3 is CASSFGQGETQYF. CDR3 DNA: TGCGCCAGCAGCTTCGGGCAGGGGGAGACCCAGTACTTC.

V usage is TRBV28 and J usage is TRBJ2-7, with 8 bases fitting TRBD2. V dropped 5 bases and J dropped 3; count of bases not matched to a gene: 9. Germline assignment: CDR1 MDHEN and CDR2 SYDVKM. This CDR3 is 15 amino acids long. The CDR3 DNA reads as TGTGCCAGCAGTATGATAGCGGGACTTAACTACGAGCAGTACTTC. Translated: CASSMIAGLNYEQYF.

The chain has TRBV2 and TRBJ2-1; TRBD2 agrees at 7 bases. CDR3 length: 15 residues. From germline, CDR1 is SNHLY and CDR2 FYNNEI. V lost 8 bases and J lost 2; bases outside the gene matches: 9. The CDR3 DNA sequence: TGTGCCAGCGGGGAGGGAGTGGTCACCTACAATGAGCAGTTCTTC. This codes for CASGEGVVTYNEQFF.

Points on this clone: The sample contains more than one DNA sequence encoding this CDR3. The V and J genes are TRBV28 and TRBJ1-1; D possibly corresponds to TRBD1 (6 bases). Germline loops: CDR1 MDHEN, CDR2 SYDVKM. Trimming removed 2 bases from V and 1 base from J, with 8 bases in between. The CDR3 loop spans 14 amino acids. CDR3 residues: CASSLGQTNTEAFF. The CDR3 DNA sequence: TGTGCCAGCAGTTTAGGACAGACGAACACTGAAGCTTTCTTT.

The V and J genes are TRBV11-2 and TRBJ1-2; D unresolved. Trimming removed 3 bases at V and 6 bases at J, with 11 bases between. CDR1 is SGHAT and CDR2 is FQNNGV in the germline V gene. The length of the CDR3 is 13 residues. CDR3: CASSFRRIHGYTF. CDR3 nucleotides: TGTGCCAGCAGCTTTAGACGGATCCATGGCTACACCTTC.

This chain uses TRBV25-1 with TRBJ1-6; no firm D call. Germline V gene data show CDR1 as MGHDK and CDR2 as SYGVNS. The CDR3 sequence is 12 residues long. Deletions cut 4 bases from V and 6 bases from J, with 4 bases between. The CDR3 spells CASSVANSPLHF. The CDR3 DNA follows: TGTGCCAGCAGTGTAGCTAATTCACCCCTCCACTTT.

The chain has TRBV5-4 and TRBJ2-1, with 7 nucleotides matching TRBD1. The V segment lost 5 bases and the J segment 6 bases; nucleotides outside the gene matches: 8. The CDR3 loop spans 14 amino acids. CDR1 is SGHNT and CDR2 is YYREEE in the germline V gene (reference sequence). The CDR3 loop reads CASSRQGSSNEQFF. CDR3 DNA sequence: TGTGCCAGCAGTAGACAGGGATCGAGCAATGAGCAGTTCTTC.